This T cell receptor beta chain was found in a study of tumor and adjacent non-tumor tissue in lung cancer. At the level of the study: Samples averaged around 4.2 million productive TCRbeta reads each.

This sample's RNA came from whole unsorted tissue. This non-tumor lung sample came from over 3 cm beyond the tumor edge. Donors were chemotherapy-naive, newly diagnosed lung cancer surgical patients in China, August–November 2014. Germline V gene lookup returns CDR1 DFQATT and CDR2 SNEGSKA (reference sequence). This CDR3 has 14 amino acids. Trimming removed 7 bases from V and 0 bases from J, with 13 bases in between. TCRbeta libraries were built with three rounds of nested PCR, modified from ARM-PCR. Each CDR3 protein gets one entry after TCRdb re-called the multiplex PCR reads with MiXCR. The sample contains some 97,000 distinct CDR3 sequences, more than 55% of which appear only once.

The chain has TRBV20-1 and TRBJ2-1; D gene uncertain. The sequenced sample was distant non-tumor lung tissue. This receptor was taken from a man aged 25-45 years with non-small cell lung cancer. The CDR3 sequence: CSVGDFRSYNEQFF. For the CDR3, the DNA is TGCAGTGTTGGAGATTTCCGCTCCTACAATGAGCAGTTCTTC.